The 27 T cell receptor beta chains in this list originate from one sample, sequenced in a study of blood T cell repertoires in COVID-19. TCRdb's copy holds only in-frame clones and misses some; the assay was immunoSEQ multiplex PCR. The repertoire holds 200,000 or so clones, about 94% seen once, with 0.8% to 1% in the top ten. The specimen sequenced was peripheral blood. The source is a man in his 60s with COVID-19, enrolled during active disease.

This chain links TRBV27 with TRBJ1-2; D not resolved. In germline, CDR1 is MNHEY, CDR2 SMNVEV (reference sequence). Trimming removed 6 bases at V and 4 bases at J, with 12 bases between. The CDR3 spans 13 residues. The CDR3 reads CASRPSSAYGYTF. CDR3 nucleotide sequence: TGTGCCAGCAGGCCGAGTTCCGCCTATGGCTACACCTTC.

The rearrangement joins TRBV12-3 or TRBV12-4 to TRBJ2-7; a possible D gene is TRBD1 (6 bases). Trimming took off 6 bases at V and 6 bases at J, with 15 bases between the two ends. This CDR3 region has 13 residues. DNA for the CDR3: TGTGCCAGCAGGTCATCAGGGGCGAGCGAGCAGTACTTC. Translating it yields CASRSSGASEQYF.

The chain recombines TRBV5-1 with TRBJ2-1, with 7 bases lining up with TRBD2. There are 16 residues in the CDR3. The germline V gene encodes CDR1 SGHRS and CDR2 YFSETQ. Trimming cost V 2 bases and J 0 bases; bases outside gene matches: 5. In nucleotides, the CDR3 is TGCGCCAGCAGCTTCGATCCGGGGGGCTCCTACAATGAGCAGTTCTTC. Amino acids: CASSFDPGGSYNEQFF.

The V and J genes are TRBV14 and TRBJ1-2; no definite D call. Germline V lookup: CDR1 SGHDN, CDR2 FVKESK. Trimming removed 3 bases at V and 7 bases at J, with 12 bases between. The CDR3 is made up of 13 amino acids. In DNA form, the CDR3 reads TGTGCCAGCAGCCACCTGTCCGGGTCTGGCTACACCTTC. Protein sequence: CASSHLSGSGYTF.

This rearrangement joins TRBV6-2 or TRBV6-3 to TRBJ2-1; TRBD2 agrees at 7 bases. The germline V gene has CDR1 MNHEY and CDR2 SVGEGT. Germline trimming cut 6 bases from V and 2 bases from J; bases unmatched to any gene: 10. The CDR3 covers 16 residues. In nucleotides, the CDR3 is TGTGCCAGCAGCACCTCCGGGGGGTCTACCTACAATGAGCAGTTCTTC. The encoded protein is CASSTSGGSTYNEQFF.

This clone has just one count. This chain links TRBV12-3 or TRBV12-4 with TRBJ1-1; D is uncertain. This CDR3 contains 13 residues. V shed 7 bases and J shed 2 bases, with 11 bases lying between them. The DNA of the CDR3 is TGTGCCAGCACCGTACAGCCCAACACTGAAGCTTTCTTT. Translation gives CASTVQPNTEAFF.

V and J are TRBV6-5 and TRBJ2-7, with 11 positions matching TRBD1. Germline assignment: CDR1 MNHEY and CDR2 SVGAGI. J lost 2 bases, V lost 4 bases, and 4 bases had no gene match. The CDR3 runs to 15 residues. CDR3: CASSSGTGGTYEQYF. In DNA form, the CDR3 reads TGTGCCAGCAGTTCCGGGACAGGGGGTACCTACGAGCAGTACTTC.

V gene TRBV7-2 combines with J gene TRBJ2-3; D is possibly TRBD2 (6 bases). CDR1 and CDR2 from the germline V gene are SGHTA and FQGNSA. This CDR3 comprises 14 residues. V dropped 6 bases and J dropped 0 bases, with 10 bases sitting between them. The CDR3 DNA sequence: TGTGCCAGCAGGCTGGGGGGAAGCACAGATACGCAGTATTTT. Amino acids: CASRLGGSTDTQYF.

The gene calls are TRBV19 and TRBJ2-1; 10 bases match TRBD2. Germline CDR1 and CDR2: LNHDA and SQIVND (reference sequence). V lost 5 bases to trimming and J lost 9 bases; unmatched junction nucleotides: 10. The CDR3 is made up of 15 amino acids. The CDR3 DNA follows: TGTGCCAGTAGTCCTCTAGCGGGAGTCCAGGGTGAGCAGTTCTTC. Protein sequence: CASSPLAGVQGEQFF.

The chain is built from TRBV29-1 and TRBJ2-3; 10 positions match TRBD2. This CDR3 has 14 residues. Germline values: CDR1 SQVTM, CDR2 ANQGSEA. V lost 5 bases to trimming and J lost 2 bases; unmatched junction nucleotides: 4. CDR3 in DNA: TGCAGCGTTCCACTAGCGGGAAACACAGATACGCAGTATTTT. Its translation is CSVPLAGNTDTQYF.

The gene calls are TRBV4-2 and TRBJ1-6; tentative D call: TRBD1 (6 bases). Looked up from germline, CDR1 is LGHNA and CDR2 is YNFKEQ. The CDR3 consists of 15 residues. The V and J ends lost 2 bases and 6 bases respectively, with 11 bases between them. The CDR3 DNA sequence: TGTGCCAGCAGCCAACCGACAGGAGTTAATTCACCCCTCCACTTT. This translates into CASSQPTGVNSPLHF.

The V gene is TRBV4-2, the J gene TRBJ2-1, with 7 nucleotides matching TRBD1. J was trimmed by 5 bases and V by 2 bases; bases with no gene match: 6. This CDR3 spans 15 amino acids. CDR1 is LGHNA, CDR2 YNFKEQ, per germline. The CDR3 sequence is CASSQSGTADNEQFF. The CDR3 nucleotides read TGTGCCAGCAGCCAATCCGGGACAGCCGACAATGAGCAGTTCTTC.

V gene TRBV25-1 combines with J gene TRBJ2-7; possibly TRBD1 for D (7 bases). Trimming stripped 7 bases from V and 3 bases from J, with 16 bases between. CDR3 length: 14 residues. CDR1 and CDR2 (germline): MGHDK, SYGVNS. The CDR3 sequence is CASTATGEVYEQYF. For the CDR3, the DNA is TGTGCCAGCACGGCCACAGGGGAGGTCTACGAGCAGTACTTC.

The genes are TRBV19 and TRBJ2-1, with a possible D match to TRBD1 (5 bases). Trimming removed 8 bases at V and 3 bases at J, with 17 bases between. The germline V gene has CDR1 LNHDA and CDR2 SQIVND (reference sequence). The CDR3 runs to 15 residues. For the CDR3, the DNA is TGTGCCAGTTGTGACAGCCAATGGGGCTACAATGAGCAGTTCTTC. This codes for CASCDSQWGYNEQFF.

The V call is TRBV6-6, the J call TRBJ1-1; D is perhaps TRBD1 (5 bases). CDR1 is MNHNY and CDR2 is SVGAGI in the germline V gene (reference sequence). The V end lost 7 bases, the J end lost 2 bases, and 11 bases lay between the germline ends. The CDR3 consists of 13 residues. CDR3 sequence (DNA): TGTGCCAGCACCAGGGTCGGAAACACTGAAGCTTTCTTT. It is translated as CASTRVGNTEAFF.

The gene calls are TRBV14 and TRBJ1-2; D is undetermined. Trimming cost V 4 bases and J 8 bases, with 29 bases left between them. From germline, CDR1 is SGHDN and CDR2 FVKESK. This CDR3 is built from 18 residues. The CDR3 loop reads CASSPRPMGGQIRAGYTF. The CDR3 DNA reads TGTGCCAGCAGCCCTAGGCCCATGGGAGGTCAAATACGAGCGGGCTACACCTTC.

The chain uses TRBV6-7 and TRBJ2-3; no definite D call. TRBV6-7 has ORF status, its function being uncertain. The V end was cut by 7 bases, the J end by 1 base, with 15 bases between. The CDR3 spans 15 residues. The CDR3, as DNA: TGTGCCAGCACCCTAGGTCCTGGGTGCACAGATACGCAGTATTTT. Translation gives CASTLGPGCTDTQYF.

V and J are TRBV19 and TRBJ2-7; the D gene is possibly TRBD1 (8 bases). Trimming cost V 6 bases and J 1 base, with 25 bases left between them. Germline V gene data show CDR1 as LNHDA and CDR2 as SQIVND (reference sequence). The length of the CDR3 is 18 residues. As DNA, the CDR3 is TGTGCCAGTAGGGTGAGCGGGACAGGATCTTCTACATCCTACGAGCAGTACTTC. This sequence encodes CASRVSGTGSSTSYEQYF.

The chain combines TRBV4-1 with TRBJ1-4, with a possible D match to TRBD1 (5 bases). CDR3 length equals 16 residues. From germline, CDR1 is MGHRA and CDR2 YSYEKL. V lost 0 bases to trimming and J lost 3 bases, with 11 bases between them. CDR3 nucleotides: TGCGCCAGCAGCCAAGATTCGCGGGGCCCTAATGAAAAACTGTTTTTT. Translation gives CASSQDSRGPNEKLFF.

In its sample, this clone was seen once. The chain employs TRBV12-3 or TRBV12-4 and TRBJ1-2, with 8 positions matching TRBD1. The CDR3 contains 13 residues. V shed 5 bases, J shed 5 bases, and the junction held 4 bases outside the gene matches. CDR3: CASSPRTGYGYTF. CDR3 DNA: TGTGCCAGCAGTCCGCGGACAGGGTATGGCTACACCTTC.

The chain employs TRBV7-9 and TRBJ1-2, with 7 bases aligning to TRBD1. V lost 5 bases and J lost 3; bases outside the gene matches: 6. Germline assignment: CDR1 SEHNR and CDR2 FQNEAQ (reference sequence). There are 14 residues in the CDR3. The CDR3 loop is CASSGSGTDYGYTF. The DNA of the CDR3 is TGTGCCAGCAGCGGATCCGGGACAGACTATGGCTACACCTTC.

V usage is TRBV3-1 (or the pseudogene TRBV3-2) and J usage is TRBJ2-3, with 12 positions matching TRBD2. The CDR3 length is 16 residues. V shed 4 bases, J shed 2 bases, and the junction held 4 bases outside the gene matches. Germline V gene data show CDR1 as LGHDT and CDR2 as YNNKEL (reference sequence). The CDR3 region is CASSRLAGDHTDTQYF. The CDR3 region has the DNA TGTGCCAGCAGCCGACTAGCGGGAGACCACACAGATACGCAGTATTTT.

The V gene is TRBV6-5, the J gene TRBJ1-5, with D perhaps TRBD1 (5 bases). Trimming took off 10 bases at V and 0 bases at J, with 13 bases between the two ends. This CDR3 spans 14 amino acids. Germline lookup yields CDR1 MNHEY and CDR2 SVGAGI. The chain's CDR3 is CATSVGVSNQPQHF. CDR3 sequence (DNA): TGTGCCACCAGCGTAGGGGTTAGCAATCAGCCCCAGCATTTT.

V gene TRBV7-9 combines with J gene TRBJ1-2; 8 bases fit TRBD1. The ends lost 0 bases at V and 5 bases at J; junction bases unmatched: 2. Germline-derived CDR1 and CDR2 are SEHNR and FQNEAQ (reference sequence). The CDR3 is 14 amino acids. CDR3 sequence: CASSLATGEYGYTF. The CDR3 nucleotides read TGTGCCAGCAGCTTAGCGACAGGGGAATATGGCTACACCTTC.

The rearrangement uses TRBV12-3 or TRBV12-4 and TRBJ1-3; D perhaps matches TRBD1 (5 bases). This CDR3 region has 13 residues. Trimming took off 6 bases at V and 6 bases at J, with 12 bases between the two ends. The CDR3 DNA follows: TGTGCCAGCAGCATTACAGGACCAAACACCATATATTTT. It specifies CASSITGPNTIYF.

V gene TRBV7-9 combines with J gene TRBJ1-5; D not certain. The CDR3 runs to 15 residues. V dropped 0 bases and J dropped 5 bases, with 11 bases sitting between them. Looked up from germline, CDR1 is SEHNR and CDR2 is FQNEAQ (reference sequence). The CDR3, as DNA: TGTGCCAGCAGCTTAGCGGGTCCGAGGGATCAGCCCCAGCATTTT. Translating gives CASSLAGPRDQPQHF.

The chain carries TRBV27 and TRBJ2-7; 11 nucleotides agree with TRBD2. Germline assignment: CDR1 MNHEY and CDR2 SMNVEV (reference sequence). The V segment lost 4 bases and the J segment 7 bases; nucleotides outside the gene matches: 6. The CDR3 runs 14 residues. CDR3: CASSSTSGRSEQYF. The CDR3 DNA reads TGTGCCAGCAGTTCCACTAGCGGGAGAAGTGAGCAGTACTTC.